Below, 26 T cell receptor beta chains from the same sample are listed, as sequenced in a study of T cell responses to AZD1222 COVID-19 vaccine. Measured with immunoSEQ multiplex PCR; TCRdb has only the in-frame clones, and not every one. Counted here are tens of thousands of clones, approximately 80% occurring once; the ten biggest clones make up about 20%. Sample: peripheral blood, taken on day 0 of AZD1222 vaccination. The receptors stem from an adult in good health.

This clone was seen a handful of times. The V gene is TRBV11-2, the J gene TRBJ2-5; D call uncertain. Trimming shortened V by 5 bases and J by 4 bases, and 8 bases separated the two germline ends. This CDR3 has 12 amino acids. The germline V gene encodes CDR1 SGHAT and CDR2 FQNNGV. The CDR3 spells CASSRSRETQYF. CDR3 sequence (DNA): TGTGCCAGCAGCCGGTCGCGAGAGACCCAGTACTTC.

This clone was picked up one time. The CDR3 DNA reads TGTGCCAGCAGTTTATCGCCAGGGGGCTCCAATCAGCCCCAGCATTTT. Amino acid sequence: CASSLSPGGSNQPQHF. The chain employs TRBV27 and TRBJ1-5; 8 bases fit TRBD1. The CDR3 spans 16 residues. After removal of 0 bases from V and 3 bases from J, the junction contained 4 bases not matched to a gene. Germline loops: CDR1 MNHEY, CDR2 SMNVEV (reference sequence).

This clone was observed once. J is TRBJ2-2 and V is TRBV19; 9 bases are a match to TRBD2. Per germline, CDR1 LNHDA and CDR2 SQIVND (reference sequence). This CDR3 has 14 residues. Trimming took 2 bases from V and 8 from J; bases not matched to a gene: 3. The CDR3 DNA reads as TGTGCCAGTAGTATAACCCTAGCGGGAGGGGAGCTGTTTTTT. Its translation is CASSITLAGGELFF.

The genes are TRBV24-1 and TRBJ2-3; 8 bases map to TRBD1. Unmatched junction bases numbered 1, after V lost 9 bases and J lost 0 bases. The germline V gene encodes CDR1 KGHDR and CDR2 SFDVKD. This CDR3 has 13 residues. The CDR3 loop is CATGTGSTDTQYF. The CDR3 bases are TGTGCCACCGGGACAGGCAGCACAGATACGCAGTATTTT.

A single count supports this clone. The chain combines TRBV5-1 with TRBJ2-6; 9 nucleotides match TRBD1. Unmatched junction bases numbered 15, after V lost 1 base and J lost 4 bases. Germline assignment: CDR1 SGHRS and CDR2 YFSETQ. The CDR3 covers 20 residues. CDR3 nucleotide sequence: TGCGCCAGCAGCTTGTTCCGGACAGGGGCGGAACCCCAAGGGGCCAACGTCCTGACTTTC. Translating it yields CASSLFRTGAEPQGANVLTF.

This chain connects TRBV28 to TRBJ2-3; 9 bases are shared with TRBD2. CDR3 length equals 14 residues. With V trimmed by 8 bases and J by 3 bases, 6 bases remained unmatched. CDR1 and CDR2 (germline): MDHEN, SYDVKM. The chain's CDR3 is CASRIAGATDTQYF. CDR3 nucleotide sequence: TGTGCCAGCCGTATAGCGGGAGCGACAGATACGCAGTATTTT.

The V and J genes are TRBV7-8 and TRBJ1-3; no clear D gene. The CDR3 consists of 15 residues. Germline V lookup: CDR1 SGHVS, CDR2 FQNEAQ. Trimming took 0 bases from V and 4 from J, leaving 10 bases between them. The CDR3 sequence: CASSLARTPGNTIYF. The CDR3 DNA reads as TGTGCCAGCAGCTTAGCGCGAACACCCGGAAACACCATATATTTT. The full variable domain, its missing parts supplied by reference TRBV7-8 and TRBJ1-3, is GAGVSQSPRYKVAKRGQDVALRCDPISGHVSLFWYQQALGQGPEFLTYFQNEAQLDKSGLPSDRFFAERPEGSVSTLKIQRTQQEDSAVYLCASSLARTPGNTIYFGEGSWLTVV.

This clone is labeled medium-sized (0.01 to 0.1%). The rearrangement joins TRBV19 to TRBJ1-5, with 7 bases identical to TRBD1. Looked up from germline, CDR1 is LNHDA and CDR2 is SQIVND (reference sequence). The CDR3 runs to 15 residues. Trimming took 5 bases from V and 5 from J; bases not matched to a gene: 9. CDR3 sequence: CASSFRAGGHQPQHF. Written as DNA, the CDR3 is TGTGCCAGTAGTTTTCGGGCAGGGGGACATCAGCCCCAGCATTTT.

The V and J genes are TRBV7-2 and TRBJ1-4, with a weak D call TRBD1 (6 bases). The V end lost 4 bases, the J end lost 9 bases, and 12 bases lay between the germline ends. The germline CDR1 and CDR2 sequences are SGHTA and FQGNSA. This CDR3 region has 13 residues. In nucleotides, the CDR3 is TGTGCCAGCAGCTCCCCCACAGGGAAAAAACTGTTTTTT. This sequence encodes CASSSPTGKKLFF.

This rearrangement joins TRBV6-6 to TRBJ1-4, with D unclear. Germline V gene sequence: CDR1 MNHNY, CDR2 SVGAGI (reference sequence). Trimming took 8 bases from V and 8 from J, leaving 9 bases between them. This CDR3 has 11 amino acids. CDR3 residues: CASAVGEKLFF. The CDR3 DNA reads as TGTGCCAGCGCAGTTGGAGAAAAACTGTTTTTT.

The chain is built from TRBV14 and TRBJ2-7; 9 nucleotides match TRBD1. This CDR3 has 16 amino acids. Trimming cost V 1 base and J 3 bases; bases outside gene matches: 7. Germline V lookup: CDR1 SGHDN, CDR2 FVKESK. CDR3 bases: TGTGCCAGCAGCCAAGGGCCCCCGGGACAGGGCTACGAGCAGTACTTC. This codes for CASSQGPPGQGYEQYF.

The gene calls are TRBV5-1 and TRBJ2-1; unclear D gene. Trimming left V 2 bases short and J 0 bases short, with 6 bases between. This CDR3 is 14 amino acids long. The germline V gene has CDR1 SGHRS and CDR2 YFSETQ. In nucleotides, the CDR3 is TGCGCCAGCAGCTTAGGAGACTCCTACAATGAGCAGTTCTTC. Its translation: CASSLGDSYNEQFF. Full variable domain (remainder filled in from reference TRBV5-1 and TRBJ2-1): KAGVTQTPRYLIKTRGQQVTLSCSPISGHRSVSWYQQTPGQGLQFLFEYFSETQRNKGNFPGRFSGRQFSNSRSEMNVSTLELGDSALYLCASSLGDSYNEQFFGPGTRLTVL.

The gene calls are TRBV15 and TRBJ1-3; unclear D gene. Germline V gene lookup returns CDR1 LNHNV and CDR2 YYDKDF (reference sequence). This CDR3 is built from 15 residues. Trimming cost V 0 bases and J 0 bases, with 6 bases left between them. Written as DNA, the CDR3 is TGTGCCACCAGCAGAGATGGAGTCTCTGGAAACACCATATATTTT. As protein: CATSRDGVSGNTIYF.

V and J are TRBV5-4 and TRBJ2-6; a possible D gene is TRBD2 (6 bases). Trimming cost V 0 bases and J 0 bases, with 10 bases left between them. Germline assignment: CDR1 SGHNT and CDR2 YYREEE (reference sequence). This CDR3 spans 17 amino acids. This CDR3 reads CASSLDRTTSGANVLTF. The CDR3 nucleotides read TGTGCCAGCAGCTTGGACAGGACTACCTCTGGGGCCAACGTCCTGACTTTC.

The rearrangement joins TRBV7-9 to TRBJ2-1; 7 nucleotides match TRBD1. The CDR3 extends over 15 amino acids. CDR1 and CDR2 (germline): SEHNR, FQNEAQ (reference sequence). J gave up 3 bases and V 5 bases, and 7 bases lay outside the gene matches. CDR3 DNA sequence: TGTGCCAGCAGCCGAGGGGGCACCGGCTACAATGAGCAGTTCTTC. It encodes CASSRGGTGYNEQFF. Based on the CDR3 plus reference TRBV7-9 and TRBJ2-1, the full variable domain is DTGVSQNPRHKITKRGQNVTFRCDPISEHNRLYWYRQTLGQGPEFLTYFQNEAQLEKSRLLSDRFSAERPKGSFSTLEIQRTEQGDSAMYLCASSRGGTGYNEQFFGPGTRLTVL.

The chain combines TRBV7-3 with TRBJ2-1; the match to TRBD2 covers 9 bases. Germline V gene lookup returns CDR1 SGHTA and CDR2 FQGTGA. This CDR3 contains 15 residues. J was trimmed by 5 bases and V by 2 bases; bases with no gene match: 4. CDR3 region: CASSLFSGGNNEQFF. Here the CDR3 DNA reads TGTGCCAGCAGCTTATTCAGCGGGGGGAACAATGAGCAGTTCTTC.

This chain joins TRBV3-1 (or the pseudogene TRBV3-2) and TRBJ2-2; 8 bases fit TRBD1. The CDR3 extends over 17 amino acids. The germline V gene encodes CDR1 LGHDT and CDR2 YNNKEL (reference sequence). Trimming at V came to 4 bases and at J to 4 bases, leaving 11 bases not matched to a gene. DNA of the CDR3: TGTGCCAGCAGCCCAGACCTCTGGACAGGGCGCACCGGGGAGCTGTTTTTT. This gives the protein CASSPDLWTGRTGELFF.

CDR3 protein: CASSIDSEGKEAFF. The CDR3 DNA follows: TGTGCCAGTAGTATAGATTCAGAAGGGAAAGAAGCTTTCTTT. This chain uses TRBV19 with TRBJ1-1; D is unclear. Germline lookup yields CDR1 LNHDA and CDR2 SQIVND (reference sequence). The CDR3 length is 14 residues. Trimming removed 0 bases at V and 8 bases at J, with 13 bases between. Looking up the rest from reference TRBV19 and TRBJ1-1 gives the full variable domain: DGGITQSPKYLFRKEGQNVTLSCEQNLNHDAMYWYRQDPGQGLRLIYYSQIVNDFQKGDIAEGYSVSREKKESFPLTVTSAQKNPTAFYLCASSIDSEGKEAFFGQGTRLTVV.

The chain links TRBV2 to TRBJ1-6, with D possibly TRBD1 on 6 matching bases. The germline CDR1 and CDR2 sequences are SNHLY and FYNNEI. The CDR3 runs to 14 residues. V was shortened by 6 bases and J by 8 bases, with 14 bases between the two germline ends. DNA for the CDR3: TGTGCCAGCAGGACCGGACAGCCAGATTCACCCCTCCACTTT. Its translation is CASRTGQPDSPLHF.

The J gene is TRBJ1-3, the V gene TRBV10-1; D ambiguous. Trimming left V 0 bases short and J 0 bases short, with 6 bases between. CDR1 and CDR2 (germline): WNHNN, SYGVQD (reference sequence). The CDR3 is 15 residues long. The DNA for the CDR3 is TGCGCCAGCAGTGAGTCAGGAGCCTCTGGAAACACCATATATTTT. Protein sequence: CASSESGASGNTIYF.

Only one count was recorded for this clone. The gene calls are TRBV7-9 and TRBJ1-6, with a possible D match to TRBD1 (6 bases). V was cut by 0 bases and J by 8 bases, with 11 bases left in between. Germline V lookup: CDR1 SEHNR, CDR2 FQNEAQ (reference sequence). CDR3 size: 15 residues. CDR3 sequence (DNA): TGTGCCAGCAGCTTAGCCAGGGGTTTTGATTCACCCCTCCACTTT. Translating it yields CASSLARGFDSPLHF.

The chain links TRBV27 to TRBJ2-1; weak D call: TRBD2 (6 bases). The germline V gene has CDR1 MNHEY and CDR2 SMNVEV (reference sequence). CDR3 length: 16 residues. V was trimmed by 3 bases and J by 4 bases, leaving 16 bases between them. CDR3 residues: CASSLHVGSGYNEQFF. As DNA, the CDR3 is TGTGCCAGCAGTTTGCACGTCGGGAGCGGGTACAATGAGCAGTTCTTC.

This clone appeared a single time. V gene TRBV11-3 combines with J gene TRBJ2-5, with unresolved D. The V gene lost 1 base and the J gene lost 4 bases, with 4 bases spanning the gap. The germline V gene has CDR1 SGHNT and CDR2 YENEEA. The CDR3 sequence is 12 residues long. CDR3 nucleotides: TGTGCCAGCAGCTTAGTGGGAGAGACCCAGTACTTC. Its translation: CASSLVGETQYF.

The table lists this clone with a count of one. CDR3 protein: CASSYSKGSQPQHF. In nucleotides, the CDR3 is TGTGCCAGCAGTTACTCGAAGGGCAGTCAGCCCCAGCATTTT. J is TRBJ1-5 and V is TRBV6-5; D unresolved. From germline, CDR1 is MNHEY and CDR2 SVGAGI. This CDR3 spans 14 amino acids. Trimming stripped 0 bases from V and 6 bases from J, with 9 bases between.

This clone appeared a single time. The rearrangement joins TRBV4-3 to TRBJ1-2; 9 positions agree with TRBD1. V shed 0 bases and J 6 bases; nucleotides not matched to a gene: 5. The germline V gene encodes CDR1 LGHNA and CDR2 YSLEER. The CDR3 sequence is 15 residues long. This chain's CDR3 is CASSQDKWTGDGYTF. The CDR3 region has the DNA TGCGCCAGCAGCCAAGATAAGTGGACAGGGGATGGCTACACCTTC.

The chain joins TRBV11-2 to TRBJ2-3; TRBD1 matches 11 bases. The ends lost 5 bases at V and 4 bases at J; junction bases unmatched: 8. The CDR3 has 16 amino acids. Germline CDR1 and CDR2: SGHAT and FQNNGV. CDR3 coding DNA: TGTGCCAGCAGCCCTCGGGGACAGGGGGTTGCAGATACGCAGTATTTT. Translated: CASSPRGQGVADTQYF.